This TCR beta chain stems from a study of T cells in Graves' hyperthyroidism and ophthalmopathy. Study overall: Pretreatment peripheral blood was obtained at initial diagnosis.

This clonotype was seen a handful of times. The antigen is unknown. A junction boundary mismatches the germline segment, possibly from a read error. Amplification of TCR beta CDR3 regions was performed using RNA transcripts as template. Using the HTBI primer set, a first-round RT-PCR was run on the TCR CDR3. In TCRdb, the multiplex PCR reads were re-called with MiXCR into one record per CDR3 protein. The sample yields hundreds of thousands of distinct CDR3 sequences, roughly 13% seen once. A 10 ml volume of fresh peripheral blood provided the PBMCs. Study results and limitations: The blood repertoire included most of the expanded thyroid clonotypes above 0.001.

The CDR3 extends over 12 amino acids. The germline CDR1 and CDR2 sequences are SQVTM and ANQGSEA. The chain carries TRBV29-1 and TRBJ2-1; D may be TRBD2 (5 bases). Sequenced: blood. The TCR originated in a woman between 35 and 50 years old with Graves' ophthalmopathy. CDR3 DNA: TGCAGCGTCGAAGACTATCCGCGGGAGCAGTTCTTC. It translates to CSVEDYPREQFF.